The sequence of this T cell receptor beta chain was determined in a study of blood T cell repertoires in COVID-19. This CDR3 contains 14 residues. Trimming removed 5 bases at V and 5 bases at J, with 16 bases between. From germline, CDR1 is SNHLY and CDR2 FYNNEI. This table comes from immunoSEQ multiplex PCR, and its TCRdb copy is limited to in-frame clones, with some not included. The sample holds hundreds of thousands of clones, 85% seen once. This TCR was sampled from a man aged 35-49 years who had recovered from COVID-19. The sample consisted of PBMCs or T cells enriched from blood (not recorded which). This rearrangement joins TRBV2 to TRBJ2-7; tentative D call: TRBD1 (6 bases). The CDR3 reads CASSSLPQGHEQYF. The CDR3 DNA is TGTGCCAGCAGTTCACTTCCACAGGGCCACGAGCAGTACTTC.